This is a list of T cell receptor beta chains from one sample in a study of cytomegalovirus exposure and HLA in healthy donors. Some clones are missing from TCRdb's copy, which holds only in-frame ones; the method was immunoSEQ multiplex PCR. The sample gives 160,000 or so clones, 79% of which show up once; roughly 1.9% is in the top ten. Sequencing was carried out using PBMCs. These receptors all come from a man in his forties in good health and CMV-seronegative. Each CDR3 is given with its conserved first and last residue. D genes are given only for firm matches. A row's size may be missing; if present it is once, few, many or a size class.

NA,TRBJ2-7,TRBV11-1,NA,TGTGCCAGCAGCTTTTTAAGTCTGCGTTCCTACGAGCAGTACTTC,CASSFLSLRSYEQYF
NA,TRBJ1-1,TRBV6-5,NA,TGTGCCAGCAGTTACTCTCCTACAGGGATGAACACTGAAGCTTTCTTT,CASSYSPTGMNTEAFF
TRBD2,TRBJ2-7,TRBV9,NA,TGTGCCAGCAGCGTAGGCGGGAGGGCCTACGAGCAGTACTTC,CASSVGGRAYEQYF
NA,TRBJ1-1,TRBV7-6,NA,TGTGCCAGCAGTGGGGAGTTGAACACTGAAGCTTTCTTT,CASSGELNTEAFF
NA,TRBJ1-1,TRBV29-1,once,TGCAGCGTTAGAGACAGGACTGAAGCTTTCTTT,CSVRDRTEAFF
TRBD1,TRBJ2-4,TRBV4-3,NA,TGCGCCAGCAGCCAAGTAAGGGACAGGGTGGGAACCAAAAACAGTCAGTACTTC,CASSQVRDRVGTKNSQYF
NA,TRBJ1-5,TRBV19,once,TGTGCCAGTAGTTGGCAGGGAAGGAATCAGCCCCAGCATTTT,CASSWQGRNQPQHF
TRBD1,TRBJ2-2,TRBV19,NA,TGTGCCAGTAGTACGGGACAGTCCTTCGCGAACACCGGGGAGCTGTTTTTT,CASSTGQSFANTGELFF
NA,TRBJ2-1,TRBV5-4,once,TGTGCCAGCAGCTTGGGAGGTCCAAACTCCTACAATGAGCAGTTCTTC,CASSLGGPNSYNEQFF
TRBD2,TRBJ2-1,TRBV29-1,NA,TGCAGCGCATTGGGGTGGACTAGCGGGAATACCTACAATGAGCAGTTCTTC,CSALGWTSGNTYNEQFF
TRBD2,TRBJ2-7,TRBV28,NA,TGTGCCAGCAGTTTGAGTAGCGGGAGTGACGAGCAGTACTTC,CASSLSSGSDEQYF
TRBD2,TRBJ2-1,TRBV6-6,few,TGTGCCAGCAGCTACAGTCGGGGGGGGAATGAGCAGTTCTTC,CASSYSRGGNEQFF
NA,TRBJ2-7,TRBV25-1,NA,TGTGCCAGCAGTGCGGGGGTTCTAGTCGACGAGCAGTACTTC,CASSAGVLVDEQYF
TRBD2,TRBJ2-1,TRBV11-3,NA,TGTGCCAGCAGCTTAGGCCCTAGCGGTGAGCAGTTCTTC,CASSLGPSGEQFF
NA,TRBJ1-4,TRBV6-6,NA,TGTGCCAGCACTTATAGGGGGGGAAATGAAAAACTGTTTTTT,CASTYRGGNEKLFF
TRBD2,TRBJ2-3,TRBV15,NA,TGTGCCACCAGCAGAGATAAGGCTAGCGGGAGGTGGTCAGATACGCAGTATTTT,CATSRDKASGRWSDTQYF
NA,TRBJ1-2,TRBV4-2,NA,TGTGCCAGCAGCCAAGATCAGGCGACAGTCTATGGCTACACCTTC,CASSQDQATVYGYTF
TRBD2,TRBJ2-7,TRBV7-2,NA,TGTGCCAGCAGCGGAGGAAGACTAGCGGGAGCCATCGAGCAGTACTTC,CASSGGRLAGAIEQYF
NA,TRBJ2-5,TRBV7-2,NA,TGTGCCAGCAGCTTAGCGGACAGCGGAGAGACCCAGTACTTC,CASSLADSGETQYF
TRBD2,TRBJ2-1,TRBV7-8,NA,TGTGCCAGCAGCAGGGGGACTAGCGGGAACTACAATGAGCAGTTCTTC,CASSRGTSGNYNEQFF
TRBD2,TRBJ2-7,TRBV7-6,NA,TGTGCCAGCAGCTTTGGGACTAGTAGCGGCTACGAGCAGTACTTC,CASSFGTSSGYEQYF
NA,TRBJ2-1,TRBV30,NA,TGTGCCTGGGGCCAGCAGTTCTTC,CAWGQQFF
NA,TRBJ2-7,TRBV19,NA,TGTGCCAGTAGTATAGCCCCGGAGAGCTCCTACGAGCAGTACTTC,CASSIAPESSYEQYF
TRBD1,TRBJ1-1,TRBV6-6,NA,TGTGCCAGCAGTTACACCCTTGGACAGGGCGTCCTTGAAGCTTTCTTT,CASSYTLGQGVLEAFF
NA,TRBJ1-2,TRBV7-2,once,TGTGCCAGCAGCCTCTCACCGGGACACCGGCCTGAGTATGGCTACACCTTC,CASSLSPGHRPEYGYTF
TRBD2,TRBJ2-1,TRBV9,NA,TGTGCCAGCAGCCGGGACGGGAGGGGTCCTGAGCAGTTCTTC,CASSRDGRGPEQFF
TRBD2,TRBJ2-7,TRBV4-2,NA,TGTGCCAGCAGCCTACCTATAGCGGGAGACAGCCACGAGCAGTACTTC,CASSLPIAGDSHEQYF
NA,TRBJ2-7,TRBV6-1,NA,TGTGCCAGCAGTGAAGATAACCTGGAGCAGTACGAGCAGTACTTC,CASSEDNLEQYEQYF
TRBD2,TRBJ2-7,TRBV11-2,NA,TGTGCCAGCAGCTCACTTGGCGGGAGCTCCTACGAGCAGTACTTC,CASSSLGGSSYEQYF
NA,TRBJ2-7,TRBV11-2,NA,TGTGCCAGCAGCAAAACAGGCTACGAGCAGTACTTC,CASSKTGYEQYF
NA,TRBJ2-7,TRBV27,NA,TGTGCCAGCAGTTATGGGCAGGGCCAGGGTCTGAAGCAGTACTTC,CASSYGQGQGLKQYF
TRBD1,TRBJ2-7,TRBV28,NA,TGTGCCAGCAGGCTAACAGGGGTCGAGCAGTACTTC,CASRLTGVEQYF
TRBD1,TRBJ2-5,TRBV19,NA,TGTGCCAGTAGCACAGACGGGACAGGGCTCCAAGAGACCCAGTACTTC,CASSTDGTGLQETQYF
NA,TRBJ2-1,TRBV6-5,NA,TGTGCCAGCAGTTACGATCGGGCAGGGTACGGCAATGAGCAGTTCTTC,CASSYDRAGYGNEQFF
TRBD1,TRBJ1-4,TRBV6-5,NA,TGTGCCAGCAGAGACACAGGGGGCATCGGAGAAAAACTGTTTTTT,CASRDTGGIGEKLFF
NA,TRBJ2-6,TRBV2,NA,TGTGCCAGCAAACCACAGATTTCTGGGGCCAACGTCCTGACTTTC,CASKPQISGANVLTF
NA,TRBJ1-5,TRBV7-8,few,TGTGCCAGCAGCCGAACCGGGGACTACCATCAGCCCCAGCATTTT,CASSRTGDYHQPQHF
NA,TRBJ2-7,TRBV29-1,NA,TGCAGCGCGGGGGACAGTGGCGAGCAGTACTTC,CSAGDSGEQYF
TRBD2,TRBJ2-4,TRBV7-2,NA,TGTGCCAGCAGCCAACTAGCGGGACCTTCGGACATTCAGTACTTC,CASSQLAGPSDIQYF
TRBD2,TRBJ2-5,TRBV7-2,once,TGTGCCAGCAGCTTACGGACTAGAGAGACCCAGTACTTC,CASSLRTRETQYF
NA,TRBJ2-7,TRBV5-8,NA,TGTGCCAGCAGCTTGTGGGGGCCGACCTCCTACGAGCAGTACTTC,CASSLWGPTSYEQYF
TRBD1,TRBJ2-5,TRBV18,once,TGTGCCAGCTCACCACTCCCGACAGGGGGTGCTCAAGAGACCCAGTACTTC,CASSPLPTGGAQETQYF
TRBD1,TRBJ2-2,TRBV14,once,TGTGCCAGCAGCCAAGGGGACAGGGGGCGGCACGGGGAGCTGTTTTTT,CASSQGDRGRHGELFF
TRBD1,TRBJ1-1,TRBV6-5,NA,TGTGCCAGCAGTCCGGGACAGGGGAATACTGAAGCTTTCTTT,CASSPGQGNTEAFF
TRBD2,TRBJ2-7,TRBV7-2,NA,TGTGCCAGCAGCTCAAAGGGGACTAGGAGCTCCTACGAGCAGTACTTC,CASSSKGTRSSYEQYF
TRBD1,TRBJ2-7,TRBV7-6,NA,TGTGCCAGCAGCCCCCGGACAGGGGGCCCCTACGAGCAGTACTTC,CASSPRTGGPYEQYF
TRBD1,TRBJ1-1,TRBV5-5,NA,TGTGCCAGCAGCGCACGAGGGGGCAATACTGAAGCTTTCTTT,CASSARGGNTEAFF
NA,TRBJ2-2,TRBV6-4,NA,TGTGCCAGCAGTGACCGGGGCACCGGGGAGCTGTTTTTT,CASSDRGTGELFF
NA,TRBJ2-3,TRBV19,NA,TGTGCCAGTAGTATCGCGGGTCGTGGAGATACGCAGTATTTT,CASSIAGRGDTQYF
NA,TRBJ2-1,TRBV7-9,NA,TGTGCCAGCAGCTTTGAACAGGTCAATGAGCAGTTCTTC,CASSFEQVNEQFF
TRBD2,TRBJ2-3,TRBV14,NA,TGTGCCAGCAGCCAAGAACTAGCGGGAGTGACAGATACGCAGTATTTT,CASSQELAGVTDTQYF
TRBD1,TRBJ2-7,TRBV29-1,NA,TGCAGCTTCCGGGACAGTCCCTACGAGCAGTACTTC,CSFRDSPYEQYF
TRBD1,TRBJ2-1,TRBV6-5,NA,TGTGCCAGCAGTTACTCCGGGACAGACAACTACAATGAGCAGTTCTTC,CASSYSGTDNYNEQFF
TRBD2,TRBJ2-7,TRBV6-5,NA,TGTGCCAGCAGACTAGCGGGACCCCACGAGCAGTACTTC,CASRLAGPHEQYF
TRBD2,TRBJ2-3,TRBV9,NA,TGTGCCAGCAGCGTAGTACTAGCGGGCGATACGCAGTATTTT,CASSVVLAGDTQYF
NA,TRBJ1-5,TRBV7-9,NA,TGTGCCAGCAGCTTAGGGAGACAGCCCCAGCATTTT,CASSLGRQPQHF
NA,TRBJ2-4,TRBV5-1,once,TGCGCCAGCAGCTTACGAGTGGGGGGAAACATTCAGTACTTC,CASSLRVGGNIQYF